This TCR beta chain was recorded in a study of blood T cell repertoires in COVID-19 (TCRdb year 2020). General notes on the study: Samples from collaborators originated in the United States, Italy and Spain and spanned both the acute and convalescent phases of COVID-19. HLA class I and class II types, where available, came from metadata supplied by the sample provider rather than from assay-based typing. The samples were drawn from the first 160 participants of the ongoing ImmuneRACE study and from 1,254 subjects provided by 6 global collaborators. The prospective study material was composed of cDNA or gDNA derived from T cells, B-cell-depleted T cells, or PBMCs. Subjects who had been exposed to COVID-19, were actively infected with it, or had recovered from it provided the deeply sampled blood TCRbeta repertoires that made up the dataset. Nearly every sample came with metadata listing a de-identified subject ID, COVID-19 status, age in years and sex. The repertoires were released in a freely available public database intended as a resource for research on the immune response to SARS-CoV-2.

Study-level results and caveats: Clinical and demographic metadata were provided uncurated, with the amount varying by source and participant.

To note about this clone: It lacks a known antigen. No base quality values were provided; no much bigger clone lies one nucleotide off.

TCRbeta CDR3 regions were amplified from genomic DNA using the immunoSEQ Assay, a bias-controlled multiplex PCR. Per the authors' processing: The number of nucleated cells in each sample was estimated by amplification of reference gene primers within the assay. Sequence reads were collapsed and filtered to measure the absolute abundance of every unique TCRbeta CDR3 rearrangement. Productive Simpson clonality was computed per sample as the square root of Simpson's diversity index over productive rearrangements. In its TCRdb copy, this immuneACCESS table keeps in-frame sequences only and misses some clones. Where compared with another copy, unresolved V genes explain less than half of these, and the others have no known cause. For V, J and clone size, that table is used; D and trimming come from the DNA. The sample has about 240,000 clones on record, approximately 78% of them singletons. The ten largest make up approximately 13% of the sample.

Collaborating institutions collected whole blood in K2EDTA tubes following their own protocols. For TCRbeta analysis, collaborator samples were shipped as frozen whole blood, as isolated PBMCs, or as DNA extracted from either sample type. Per the germline V gene, SGHRS is the CDR1 and YFSETQ is the CDR2. After removal of 4 bases from V and 10 bases from J, the junction retains 6 bases not matched to a gene. From the cysteine up to the phenylalanine, the CDR3 has a length of 14 residues. Solely the CDR3 DNA is kept, with 42 bases framed from the first base. The sequenced material came from peripheral blood. The receptor was isolated from a woman aged 55-70 years with active or convalescent COVID-19. Rearrangement joined TRBV5-1 to TRBJ1-6, with 9 junctional bases fitting TRBD1. The CDR3 region: CASSTTGGGSPLHF. DNA sequence: TGCGCCAGCAGCACGACAGGGGGTGGGTCACCCCTCCACTTT.